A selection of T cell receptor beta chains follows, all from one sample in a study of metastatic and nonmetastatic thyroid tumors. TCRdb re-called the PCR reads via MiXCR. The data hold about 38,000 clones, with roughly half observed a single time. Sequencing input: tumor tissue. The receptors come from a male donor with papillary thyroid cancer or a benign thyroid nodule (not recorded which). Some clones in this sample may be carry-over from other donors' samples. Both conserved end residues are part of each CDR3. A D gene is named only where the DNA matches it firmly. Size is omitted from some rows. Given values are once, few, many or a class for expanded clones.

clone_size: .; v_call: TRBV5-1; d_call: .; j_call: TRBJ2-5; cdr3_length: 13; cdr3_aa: CASSFRTGETQYF; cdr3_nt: TGCGCCAGCAGCTTTAGGACCGGAGAGACCCAGTACTTC
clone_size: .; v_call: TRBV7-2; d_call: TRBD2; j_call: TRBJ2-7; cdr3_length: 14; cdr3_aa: CASSSGLAVYEQYF; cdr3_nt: TGTGCCAGCAGCTCCGGACTAGCGGTCTACGAGCAGTACTTC
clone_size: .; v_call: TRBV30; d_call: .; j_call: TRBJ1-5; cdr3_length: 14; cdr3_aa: CAWSVLGSNQPQHF; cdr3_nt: TGTGCCTGGAGTGTATTAGGCAGCAATCAGCCCCAGCATTTT
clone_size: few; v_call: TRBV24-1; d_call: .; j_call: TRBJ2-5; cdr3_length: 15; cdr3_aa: CATSDWVRGGETQYF; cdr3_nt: TGTGCCACCAGTGATTGGGTTAGGGGGGGAGAGACCCAGTACTTC
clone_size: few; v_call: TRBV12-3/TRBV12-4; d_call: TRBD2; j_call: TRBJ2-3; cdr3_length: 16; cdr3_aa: CASSLHSGGATDTQYF; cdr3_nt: TGTGCCAGCAGTTTACATAGCGGGGGGGCCACAGATACGCAGTATTTT
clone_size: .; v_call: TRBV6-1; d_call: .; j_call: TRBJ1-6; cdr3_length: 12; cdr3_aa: CASKAPDSPLHF; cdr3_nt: TGTGCCAGCAAGGCGCCCGACTCACCCCTCCACTTT
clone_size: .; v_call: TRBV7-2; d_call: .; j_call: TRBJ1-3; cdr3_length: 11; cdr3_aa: CASSLDSTIYF; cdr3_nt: TGTGCCAGCAGCTTAGACAGCACCATATATTTT
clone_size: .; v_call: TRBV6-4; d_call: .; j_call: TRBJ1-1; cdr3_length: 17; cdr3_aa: CASSDGLPGQTNTEAFF; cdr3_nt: TGTGCCAGCAGTGACGGCCTTCCCGGACAGACGAACACTGAAGCTTTCTTT
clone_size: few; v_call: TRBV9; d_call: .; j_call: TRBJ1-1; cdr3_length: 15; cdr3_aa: CASSGPGLRNTEAFF; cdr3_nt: TGTGCCAGCAGTGGGCCGGGACTTAGGAACACTGAAGCTTTCTTT
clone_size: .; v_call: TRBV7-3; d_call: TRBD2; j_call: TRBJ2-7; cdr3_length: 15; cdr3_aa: CASSLEASGNYEQYF; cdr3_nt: TGTGCCAGCAGCTTAGAGGCTAGCGGAAACTACGAGCAGTACTTC
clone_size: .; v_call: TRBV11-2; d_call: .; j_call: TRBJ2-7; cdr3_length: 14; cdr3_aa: CASSFLVNSYEQYF; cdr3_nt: TGTGCCAGCAGCTTCTTGGTCAACTCCTACGAGCAGTACTTC